The 4 T cell receptor beta chains in this list originate from one sample, sequenced in a study of OX40 agonist ivuxolimab in advanced cancers. The assay was immunoSEQ multiplex PCR, and TCRdb's table has in-frame clones only and misses some. This sample has some 80,000 clones, with about 85% found just once. The sample was CD4+ or CD8+ T cells sorted from blood, taken in a trial of the OX40 agonist ivuxolimab. The receptors originated from an adult with an advanced solid tumor such as melanoma, head and neck, liver or kidney cancer.

In this sample, this clone turned up once. This chain links TRBV5-5 with TRBJ1-5, with D perhaps matching TRBD1 (5 bases). Germline V gene data show CDR1 as SGHKS and CDR2 as YYEKEE (reference sequence). The V end was cut by 0 bases, the J end by 6 bases, with 13 bases between. This CDR3 is 15 amino acids long. The CDR3 here is CASSLVVRVGQPQHF. In DNA, the CDR3 is TGTGCCAGCAGCTTGGTTGTCAGGGTAGGTCAGCCCCAGCATTTT.

The chain joins TRBV5-4 to TRBJ1-3; D remains unclear. Germline-derived CDR1 and CDR2 are SGHNT and YYREEE (reference sequence). Deletions cut 4 bases from V and 3 bases from J, with 11 bases between. CDR3 length equals 14 residues. CDR3 nucleotide sequence: TGTGCCAGCAGCACCCTTCTGGGTGGAAACACCATATATTTT. Amino acid sequence: CASSTLLGGNTIYF. The full variable domain, its missing parts supplied by reference TRBV5-4 and TRBJ1-3, is ETGVTQSPTHLIKTRGQQVTLRCSSQSGHNTVSWYQQALGQGPQFIFQYYREEENGRGNFPPRFSGLQFPNYSSELNVNALELDDSALYLCASSTLLGGNTIYFGEGSWLTVV.

V usage is TRBV20-1 and J usage is TRBJ2-7; D remains unclear. Germline assignment: CDR1 DFQATT and CDR2 SNEGSKA (reference sequence). The CDR3 runs 11 residues. V was shortened by 3 bases and J by 3 bases, with 6 bases between the two germline ends. The CDR3 DNA follows: TGCAGTGCTAGTGATAACTACGAGCAGTACTTC. Protein product: CSASDNYEQYF.

This rearrangement joins TRBV9 to TRBJ1-1, with no clear D. Germline V CDR1 and CDR2: SGDLS, YYNGEE. The CDR3 is 14 residues long. Trimming shortened V by 0 bases and J by 1 base, and 7 bases separated the two germline ends. CDR3: CASSVGGTNTEAFF. The CDR3 region has the DNA TGTGCCAGCAGCGTAGGGGGTACGAACACTGAAGCTTTCTTT.